The T cell receptor beta chain described here comes from a study of early T cells in non-severe SARS-CoV-2 infection. TCRdb redid the calling of the 5' RACE reads with MiXCR, one entry per CDR3 protein. The table includes over 45,000 distinct CDR3 sequences, around 6% detected once. Germline V gene sequence: CDR1 SNHLY, CDR2 FYNNEI. Trimming removed 5 bases from V and 4 bases from J, with 6 bases in between. There are 11 residues in the CDR3. This clonotype was seen at least ten times. The specimen was whole blood. The receptor's source is an adult who was a healthcare worker with PCR-confirmed SARS-CoV-2 infection or an uninfected control (not recorded which). The chain uses TRBV2 and TRBJ2-7, with D hard to call. As DNA, the CDR3 is TGTGCCAGCAGTTTTAGGTACGAGCAGTACTTC. This encodes CASSFRYEQYF. Drawing the rest from reference TRBV2 and TRBJ2-7, the complete variable domain is EPEVTQTPSHQVTQMGQEVILRCVPISNHLYFYWYRQILGQKVEFLVSFYNNEISEKSEIFDDQFSVERPDGSNFTLKIRSTKLEDSAMYFCASSFRYEQYFGPGTRLTVT.